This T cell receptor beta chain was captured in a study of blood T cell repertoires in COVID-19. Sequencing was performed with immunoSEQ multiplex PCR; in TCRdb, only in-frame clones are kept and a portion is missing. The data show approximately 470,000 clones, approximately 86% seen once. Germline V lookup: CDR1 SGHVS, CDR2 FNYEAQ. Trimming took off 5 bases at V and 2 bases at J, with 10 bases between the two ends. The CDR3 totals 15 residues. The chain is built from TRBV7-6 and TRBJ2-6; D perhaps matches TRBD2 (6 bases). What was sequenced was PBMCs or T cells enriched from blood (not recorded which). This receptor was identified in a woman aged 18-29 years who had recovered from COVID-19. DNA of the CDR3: TGTGCCAGCAGCGCCGGAGGGACTGGGGCCAACGTCCTGACTTTC. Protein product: CASSAGGTGANVLTF.